The T cell receptor beta chain described here comes from a study of cytotoxic CD8 clonotypes in ibrutinib-treated CLL. This CDR3 contains 12 residues. CDR1 MDHEN and CDR2 SYDVKM come from the germline V gene. Between the trimmed V and J ends, which lost 6 bases and 7 bases, there was a span of 10 bases. Only in-frame clones appear in the TCRdb table, and some are missing; sequencing was by immunoSEQ multiplex PCR. The sample comprises about 14,000 clones, 55% to 70% of which are singletons, and about an eighth rests with the top ten. This material consisted of PBMCs, taken before ibrutinib treatment. This sequence originates from a human donor with chronic lymphocytic leukemia. The genes are TRBV28 and TRBJ2-4; a weak D match, TRBD1 (6 bases). In DNA form, the CDR3 reads TGTGCCAGCAGCGACCAGGGGAACATTCAGTACTTC. The encoded protein is CASSDQGNIQYF.